In its sample, the clone carrying this TCR beta chain was seen a few times. What it binds is unknown. The data belong to a study of human T cells and chemical hapten exposure. Study-wide points: Versus controls, significantly more large CDR3 similarity clusters arose from expanded TCRs.

TCRdb redid the calling of the RACE reads with MiXCR, one entry per CDR3 protein. The data hold 180,000 or so distinct CDR3 sequences, with about a fifth observed a single time. Noted time point: patch test 1, 2 weeks after DPC sensitization. Treatment defined: therapeutic diphenylcyclopropenone sensitization with weekly scalp DPC. Prior to application of each patch test, blood was drawn. This TCR came from a woman aged 50 to 60 with alopecia areata. Some clones in this sample may be carry-over from other donors' samples. Sequenced material: whole blood, taken in connection with sensitization to the hapten diphenylcyclopropenone (DPC).

CDR3 protein: CASSYRLGGTDTQYF. CDR3 sequence (DNA): TGTGCCAGCAGCTATCGACTAGGTGGGACAGATACGCAGTATTTT. This chain links TRBV9 with TRBJ2-3; TRBD2 might be the D (6 bases). The CDR3 runs to 15 residues. V was trimmed by 4 bases and J by 3 bases, leaving 15 bases between them. CDR1 and CDR2 (germline): SGDLS, YYNGEE.